These 4 T cell receptor beta chains were all obtained from the same sample, sequenced in a study of CD8 T cells in ankylosing spondylitis. TCRdb itself ran the 5' RACE reads through MiXCR, one entry per CDR3 protein. The data contain 210,000 or so distinct CDR3 sequences, approximately 8.4% of them singletons. The sample was blood, either unsorted or a sorted T cell fraction (not recorded which). Receptor source: a female donor with ankylosing spondylitis or in good health (not recorded which).

This clonotype was recorded at least ten times. The chain joins TRBV6-5 to TRBJ2-7; D is unresolved. CDR3 length: 17 amino acids. Trimming removed 0 bases at V and 6 bases at J, with 21 bases between. Looked up from germline, CDR1 is MNHEY and CDR2 is SVGAGI. CDR3 amino acids: CASSYSLRHSSHREQYF. In DNA, the CDR3 is TGTGCCAGCAGTTACTCGCTCCGACATTCCAGCCATCGCGAGCAGTACTTC.

The V gene is TRBV7-6, the J gene TRBJ2-1; D possibly matches TRBD1 or TRBD2 (6 bases each). Trimming stripped 3 bases from V and 4 bases from J, with 10 bases between. The CDR3 consists of 14 residues. In germline, CDR1 is SGHVS, CDR2 FNYEAQ. CDR3 sequence: CASSFGGGYNEQFF. CDR3 DNA: TGTGCCAGCAGCTTTGGAGGGGGATACAATGAGCAGTTCTTC. The full variable domain, in which reference TRBV7-6 and TRBJ2-1 provide the parts outside the CDR3, is GAGVSQSPRYKVTKRGQDVALRCDPISGHVSLYWYRQALGQGPEFLTYFNYEAQQDKSGLPNDRFSAERPEGSISTLTIQRTEQRDSAMYRCASSFGGGYNEQFFGPGTRLTVL.

The chain is built from TRBV7-2 and TRBJ2-1; 9 bases match TRBD1. The CDR3 is 17 residues long. The V gene end was trimmed by 5 bases and the J gene end by 4 bases; junction bases not matched to a gene: 12. Germline V lookup: CDR1 SGHTA, CDR2 FQGNSA. CDR3 DNA sequence: TGTGCCAGCAGCCGCATCCGCGGGACAGGGAAATACAATGAGCAGTTCTTC. Its protein is CASSRIRGTGKYNEQFF.

This clonotype occurred many times. The chain recombines TRBV6-2 or TRBV6-3 with TRBJ1-1, with D possibly TRBD1 on 5 matching bases. This CDR3 is built from 18 residues. The V gene's germline CDR1 is MNHEY and CDR2 SVGEGT. The V end lost 7 bases, the J end lost 0 bases, and 24 bases lay between the germline ends. CDR3 nucleotide sequence: TGTGCCAGCACCCAGGTCGGGGACGGCGGCCAGATGAACACTGAAGCTTTCTTT. Encoded protein: CASTQVGDGGQMNTEAFF.